The sequence of this TCR beta chain was determined in a study of shared clonotypes between healthy human individuals. This table comes from immunoSEQ multiplex PCR, and its TCRdb copy is limited to in-frame clones, with some not included. In the table there are 2.5 million or so clones, approximately 92% of which are singletons. Negatively enriched CD4+ T cells were divided by CD45RA into naive and memory. The TCR sequence derives from a man younger than 30 in good health. Sequencing was performed on naive CD4+ T cells sorted from blood. Sample subset: CD45RA+ positively selected.

Here the CDR3 DNA reads TGTGCCAGCCCCGGACAGGGGCCGACCTACGAGCAGTACTTC. Protein product: CASPGQGPTYEQYF. This rearrangement joins TRBV25-1 to TRBJ2-7; 9 positions match TRBD1. The CDR3 has 14 amino acids. Germline CDR1 and CDR2: MGHDK and SYGVNS. J was trimmed by 2 bases and V by 8 bases; bases with no gene match: 7.